The clone carrying this T cell receptor beta chain was counted once. Original data processing: Nucleated cell number was recorded as an estimate derived from reference gene primer amplification. Method: immunoSEQ multiplex PCR; TCRdb's copy keeps in-frame clones and lacks some. That table furnishes V, J and clone size, whereas the DNA furnished D and trimming. Here the sample spans 140,000 to 150,000 clones, 75% to 90% being singletons. This record belongs to a study of blood T cell repertoires in COVID-19. Study as a whole: Acute-phase and convalescent COVID-19 samples originated in the United States, Italy and Spain. The analysed material was cDNA or gDNA that came from T cells, B-cell-depleted T cells, or PBMCs.

The CDR3 sequence is 14 residues long. Per the germline V gene, CDR1 is SGHRS and CDR2 is YFSETQ. Trimming removed 4 bases at V and 4 bases at J, with 11 bases between. Sequencing input: peripheral blood. The sequence came from a man aged 50-60 years who had recovered from COVID-19. The chain recombines TRBV5-1 with TRBJ2-2; D is undetermined. The CDR3 region is CASSPQRTTGELFF. CDR3 nucleotides: TGCGCCAGCAGCCCACAGAGAACCACCGGGGAGCTGTTTTTT.